This entry describes one T cell receptor beta chain. Antigen specificity is unknown. Sampling of blood occurred at baseline, cycle 4 day 1, and cycle 7 day 1. The junction had 12 bases not matched to a gene; V was cut back by 4 bases and J by 1 base. From germline, CDR1 is SGHTA and CDR2 FQGNSA. The CDR3 totals 17 residues. This entry is derived from a study of OX40 agonist ivuxolimab in advanced cancers. Whole-study findings and limits: At 0.1 to 3.0 mg/kg and by week 6, clonal expansion occurred in CD4+ and CD8+ blood T cells.

Clones were sequenced by immunoSEQ multiplex PCR, and TCRdb holds only the in-frame ones, with some missing. This table has roughly 100,000 clones, approximately 90% appearing once. Material: CD4+ or CD8+ T cells sorted from blood, obtained in a trial of the OX40 agonist ivuxolimab. The sequence was collected from an adult with an advanced solid tumor such as melanoma, head and neck, liver or kidney cancer. This sequence joins TRBV7-2 and TRBJ2-7, with 8 bases matching TRBD2. CDR3 in DNA: TGTGCCAGCAGCTCGCCCGCGCAGACTAGCGATTCCTACGAGCAGTACTTC. It specifies CASSSPAQTSDSYEQYF.